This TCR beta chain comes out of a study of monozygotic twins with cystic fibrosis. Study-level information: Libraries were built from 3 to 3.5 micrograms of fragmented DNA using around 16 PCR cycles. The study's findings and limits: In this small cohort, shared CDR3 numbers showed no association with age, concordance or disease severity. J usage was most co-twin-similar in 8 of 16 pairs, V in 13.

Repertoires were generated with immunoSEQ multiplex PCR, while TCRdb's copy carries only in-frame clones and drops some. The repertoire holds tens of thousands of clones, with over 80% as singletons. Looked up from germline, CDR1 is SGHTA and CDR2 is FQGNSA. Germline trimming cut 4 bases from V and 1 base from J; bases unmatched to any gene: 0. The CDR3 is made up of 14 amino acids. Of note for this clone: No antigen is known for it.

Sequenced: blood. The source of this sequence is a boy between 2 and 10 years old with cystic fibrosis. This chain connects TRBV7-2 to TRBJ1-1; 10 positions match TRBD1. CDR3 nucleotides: TGTGCCAGCAGCTGGACAGGGGGGAACACTGAAGCTTTCTTT. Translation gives CASSWTGGNTEAFF.